These 30 T cell receptor beta chains were sequenced from one sample in a study of blood T cell repertoires in COVID-19. Sequenced by immunoSEQ multiplex PCR; TCRdb stores in-frame clones only, minus some. The data show about 76,000 clones, approximately 90% seen once. The sequenced material came from peripheral blood. Source of these receptors: a man aged 25 to 40 with acute or convalescent COVID-19.

The chain has TRBV15 and TRBJ2-1; D may be TRBD2 (6 bases). V lost 7 bases and J lost 6, with 16 bases in between. The CDR3 is 14 amino acids. Per the germline V gene, CDR1 is LNHNV and CDR2 is YYDKDF (reference sequence). DNA for the CDR3: TGTGCCACCACCCCGACTAGGGCCGGCAATGAGCAGTTCTTC. Amino acid sequence: CATTPTRAGNEQFF.

The CDR3 spells CASTLSGYTGELFF. In nucleotides, the CDR3 is TGTGCCAGTACCCTTAGCGGGTACACCGGGGAGCTGTTTTTT. The chain carries TRBV19 and TRBJ2-2; TRBD2 aligns across 7 bases. Germline trimming cut 7 bases from V and 3 bases from J; bases unmatched to any gene: 5. The CDR3 extends over 14 amino acids. Germline assignment: CDR1 LNHDA and CDR2 SQIVND (reference sequence).

V usage is TRBV29-1 and J usage is TRBJ1-2, with D uncertain. Between the trimmed V and J ends, which lost 4 bases and 7 bases, there was a span of 13 bases. The CDR3 totals 12 residues. CDR1 and CDR2 from the germline V gene are SQVTM and ANQGSEA. CDR3 sequence reads: CSVGSGPVGYTF. The DNA of the CDR3 is TGCAGCGTTGGAAGTGGGCCCGTTGGCTACACCTTC.

The genes are TRBV7-8 and TRBJ1-2, with a weak D call TRBD1 (6 bases). Trimming shortened V by 3 bases and J by 7 bases, and 12 bases separated the two germline ends. The germline V gene has CDR1 SGHVS and CDR2 FQNEAQ. The CDR3 runs 13 residues. CDR3 protein: CASSLRQEVGYTF. The CDR3 coding sequence is TGTGCCAGCAGCTTGAGACAGGAGGTTGGCTACACCTTC.

This rearrangement joins TRBV12-3 or TRBV12-4 to TRBJ1-3; no reliable D call. CDR3 length: 13 amino acids. Between the trimmed V and J ends, which lost 3 bases and 2 bases, there was a span of 5 bases. CDR3 in DNA: TGTGCCAGCAGTTTCGGGGCTGGAAACACCATATATTTT. The encoded protein is CASSFGAGNTIYF.

The CDR3 DNA is TGTGCCAGCAGCCTTTTCCCGGGTAGCTCCTACGAGCAGTACTTC. Translating it yields CASSLFPGSSYEQYF. The J gene is TRBJ2-7, the V gene TRBV5-5; D ambiguous. Trimming stripped 4 bases from V and 0 bases from J, with 14 bases between. The CDR3 runs 15 residues. Germline V gene sequence: CDR1 SGHKS, CDR2 YYEKEE (reference sequence).

The genes are TRBV12-3 or TRBV12-4 and TRBJ2-1, with D possibly matching TRBD1 (6 bases). V lost 5 bases and J lost 9, with 8 bases in between. This CDR3 is built from 11 residues. CDR3: CASSQGIEQFF. The CDR3, as DNA: TGTGCCAGCAGTCAGGGGATTGAGCAGTTCTTC.

Written as DNA, the CDR3 is TGTGCCAGCAGCCCACAGGTTTCGGATTCACCCCTCCACTTT. This encodes CASSPQVSDSPLHF. The V gene is TRBV9, the J gene TRBJ1-6, with D tentatively TRBD1 (5 bases). This CDR3 region has 14 residues. The germline CDR1 and CDR2 sequences are SGDLS and YYNGEE. The V gene lost 4 bases and the J gene lost 8 bases, with 13 bases spanning the gap.

J is TRBJ2-3 and V is TRBV28, with 11 bases that match TRBD2. CDR3 length equals 16 residues. Germline V lookup: CDR1 MDHEN, CDR2 SYDVKM. V lost 4 bases to trimming and J lost 2 bases; unmatched junction nucleotides: 5. CDR3 nucleotides: TGTGCCAGCAGTTCCCCGACTAGCGGGACCACAGATACGCAGTATTTT. Amino acid sequence: CASSSPTSGTTDTQYF.

This chain links TRBV7-2 with TRBJ1-4, with a weak D call TRBD1 (5 bases). The CDR3 extends over 16 amino acids. V was trimmed by 1 base and J by 8 bases, leaving 17 bases between them. Germline loops: CDR1 SGHTA, CDR2 FQGNSA. This chain's CDR3 is CASSLGHTLRQEKLFF. Written as DNA, the CDR3 is TGTGCCAGCAGCTTAGGGCATACCCTAAGACAGGAAAAACTGTTTTTT.

This clone was counted once. The J gene is TRBJ1-5, the V gene TRBV19; tentatively, D is TRBD1 (6 bases). CDR1 is LNHDA and CDR2 is SQIVND in the germline V gene (reference sequence). This CDR3 comprises 15 residues. Between the trimmed V and J ends, which lost 4 bases and 6 bases, there was a span of 16 bases. The DNA for the CDR3 is TGTGCCAGTAGTAATACAGGGTGGATGGGTCAGCCCCAGCATTTT. Amino acids: CASSNTGWMGQPQHF.

This clone was seen a few times. This chain links TRBV6-2 or TRBV6-3 with TRBJ2-3; 9 positions agree with TRBD2. Germline CDR1 is MNHEY and CDR2 is SVGEGT. V shed 0 bases, J shed 1 base, and the junction held 2 bases outside the gene matches. The CDR3 is 16 residues long. CDR3 sequence reads: CASSYSEREGTDTQYF. In DNA form, the CDR3 reads TGTGCCAGCAGTTACTCCGAGCGGGAGGGCACAGATACGCAGTATTTT.

The chain combines TRBV2 with TRBJ2-7; no clear D gene. Germline CDR1 SNHLY, CDR2 FYNNEI. The ends were cut back, 5 bases at V and 6 bases at J, with 14 bases in the middle. There are 13 residues in the CDR3. In DNA form, the CDR3 reads TGTGCCAGCAGTCCTAGGTACCTTGCCGAGCAGTACTTC. It translates to CASSPRYLAEQYF.

The V call is TRBV29-1, the J call TRBJ2-2; 7 bases align to TRBD1. The CDR3 contains 13 residues. The germline CDR1 and CDR2 sequences are SQVTM and ANQGSEA. Germline trimming cut 1 base from V and 9 bases from J; bases unmatched to any gene: 5. DNA of the CDR3: TGCAGCGTTGAAGGGGACAGTAGCTGGGAGCTGTTTTTT. Protein sequence: CSVEGDSSWELFF.

CDR3 amino acids: CATSDLDSSESTQYF. The CDR3, as DNA: TGTGCCACCAGTGACCTGGACAGCTCCGAGTCTACCCAGTACTTC. The rearrangement uses TRBV24-1 and TRBJ2-5, with a possible D match to TRBD1 (6 bases). Trimming left V 4 bases short and J 8 bases short, with 19 bases between. The CDR3 consists of 15 residues. CDR1 and CDR2 (germline): KGHDR, SFDVKD.

The V and J genes are TRBV3-1 (or the pseudogene TRBV3-2) and TRBJ2-3; TRBD2 agrees at 7 bases. J gave up 8 bases and V 9 bases, and 2 bases lay outside the gene matches. The CDR3 contains 10 residues. The germline V gene has CDR1 LGHDT and CDR2 YNNKEL (reference sequence). The chain's CDR3 is CASGGGTQYF. For the CDR3, the DNA is TGTGCCAGTGGGGGGGGTACGCAGTATTTT.

The J gene is TRBJ1-1, the V gene TRBV11-2; 7 nucleotides match TRBD1. V trimming: 4 bases; J trimming: 1 base; junction bases outside the gene matches: 0. The CDR3 contains 13 residues. Germline CDR1 SGHAT, CDR2 FQNNGV. The CDR3 coding sequence is TGTGCCAGCAGCTGGACAGGGAACACTGAAGCTTTCTTT. Translation: CASSWTGNTEAFF. Full variable domain (outside the CDR3, taken from reference TRBV11-2 and TRBJ1-1): EAGVAQSPRYKIIEKRQSVAFWCNPISGHATLYWYQQILGQGPKLLIQFQNNGVVDDSQLPKDRFSAERLKGVDSTLKIQPAKLEDSAVYLCASSWTGNTEAFFGQGTRLTVV.

V gene TRBV10-1 combines with J gene TRBJ2-3, with 13 nucleotides matching TRBD2. CDR3 length: 15 amino acids. Per germline, CDR1 WNHNN and CDR2 SYGVQD (reference sequence). With V trimmed by 4 bases and J by 6 bases, 4 bases remained unmatched. The CDR3 bases are TGCGCCAGCAGTGTGGCGACTAGCGGGAGGGATACGCAGTATTTT. As protein: CASSVATSGRDTQYF.

The chain has TRBV6-2 or TRBV6-3 and TRBJ2-1; 7 bases match TRBD2. CDR3 size: 16 residues. With 6 bases clipped from V and 2 bases from J, the junction kept 10 bases outside the gene matches. Per the germline V gene, CDR1 is MNHEY and CDR2 is SVGEGT. The CDR3 is CASSPWGGTTYNEQFF. The CDR3 DNA reads TGTGCCAGCAGCCCATGGGGGGGGACCACCTACAATGAGCAGTTCTTC.

J is TRBJ2-2 and V is TRBV19; 11 bases match TRBD2. In germline, CDR1 is LNHDA, CDR2 SQIVND (reference sequence). The ends lost 5 bases at V and 1 base at J; junction bases unmatched: 12. CDR3 length: 19 amino acids. Here the CDR3 reads CASSFLGTSGPRNTGELFF. CDR3 nucleotides: TGTGCCAGTAGTTTCCTGGGGACTAGCGGCCCCCGGAACACCGGGGAGCTGTTTTTT.

This rearrangement joins TRBV5-1 to TRBJ2-1, with a possible D match to TRBD2 (6 bases). In germline, CDR1 is SGHRS, CDR2 YFSETQ. Between the trimmed V and J ends, which lost 4 bases and 0 bases, there was a span of 11 bases. This CDR3 comprises 15 residues. The CDR3 loop is CASSNPSASYNEQFF. The DNA of the CDR3 is TGCGCCAGCAGCAACCCTAGCGCCTCCTACAATGAGCAGTTCTTC.

This chain joins TRBV7-2 and TRBJ1-1; D ambiguous. Germline V gives CDR1 SGHTA, CDR2 FQGNSA. V shed 6 bases and J shed 0 bases, with 20 bases lying between them. This CDR3 has 17 residues. The CDR3 region has the DNA TGTGCCAGCAGTCGAGGACTGGGGTTTGAGATGAACACTGAAGCTTTCTTT. Protein: CASSRGLGFEMNTEAFF.

This chain links TRBV2 with TRBJ2-7; perhaps TRBD1 as D (5 bases). V lost 5 bases, J lost 3 bases, and 14 bases lay in between. The CDR3 runs to 14 residues. From germline, CDR1 is SNHLY and CDR2 FYNNEI. The CDR3 spells CASSPQVTLYEQYF. CDR3 coding DNA: TGTGCCAGCAGTCCACAGGTGACCCTCTACGAGCAGTACTTC.

The chain uses TRBV6-5 and TRBJ2-7; D possibly corresponds to TRBD2 (5 bases). Deletions cut 7 bases from V and 2 bases from J, with 6 bases between. Per germline, CDR1 MNHEY and CDR2 SVGAGI. The CDR3 spans 11 residues. This CDR3 is CASMRAYEQYF. CDR3 DNA: TGTGCCAGCATGAGGGCCTACGAGCAGTACTTC.

J is TRBJ2-7 and V is TRBV4-1; the D gene is possibly TRBD1 (5 bases). This CDR3 contains 16 residues. Trimming took off 1 base at V and 5 bases at J, with 18 bases between the two ends. Germline CDR1 is MGHRA and CDR2 is YSYEKL. The CDR3 nucleotides read TGCGCCAGCAGCCAAGCCGCTCAGGGCGGACCCGACGAGCAGTACTTC. Encoded protein: CASSQAAQGGPDEQYF.

The genes are TRBV6-5 and TRBJ1-2; 8 bases align to TRBD1. Germline lookup yields CDR1 MNHEY and CDR2 SVGAGI. V trimming: 7 bases; J trimming: 8 bases; junction bases outside the gene matches: 9. The CDR3 extends over 13 amino acids. The chain's CDR3 is CASNLDREWGYTF. The CDR3 DNA reads as TGTGCCAGCAACTTGGACAGGGAGTGGGGCTACACCTTC.

This chain connects TRBV7-2 to TRBJ2-3, with D unresolved. V was cut by 3 bases and J by 0 bases, with 4 bases left in between. The CDR3 sequence is 13 residues long. CDR1 and CDR2 from the germline V gene are SGHTA and FQGNSA. The CDR3 reads CASSFPSTDTQYF. Written as DNA, the CDR3 is TGTGCCAGCAGCTTTCCTAGCACAGATACGCAGTATTTT.

The V call is TRBV7-2, the J call TRBJ2-7; D remains ambiguous. The CDR3 consists of 13 residues. V was clipped by 5 bases and J by 6 bases, with 14 bases between them. Germline V gene sequence: CDR1 SGHTA, CDR2 FQGNSA. DNA for the CDR3: TGTGCCAGCAGCACCCGGGTCGGATCCGAGCAGTACTTC. This translates into CASSTRVGSEQYF.

The chain recombines TRBV7-2 with TRBJ2-5; 7 bases align to TRBD2. The CDR3 is 19 residues long. Looked up from germline, CDR1 is SGHTA and CDR2 is FQGNSA. V dropped 2 bases and J dropped 4; count of bases not matched to a gene: 19. Written as DNA, the CDR3 is TGTGCCAGCAGCTTAAACCCGGGACTAAGGGAGTACGAGGGAGAGACCCAGTACTTC. Encoded protein: CASSLNPGLREYEGETQYF.

The chain combines TRBV7-2 with TRBJ1-1; D gene ambiguous. The V gene lost 4 bases and the J gene lost 1 base, with 10 bases spanning the gap. This CDR3 has 14 residues. The germline V gene has CDR1 SGHTA and CDR2 FQGNSA. CDR3 sequence reads: CASSSYERNTEAFF. DNA for the CDR3: TGTGCCAGCAGCTCCTACGAAAGGAACACTGAAGCTTTCTTT. Complete variable domain (other parts from reference TRBV7-2 and TRBJ1-1): GAGVSQSPSNKVTEKGKDVELRCDPISGHTALYWYRQSLGQGLEFLIYFQGNSAPDKSGLPSDRFSAERTGGSVSTLTIQRTQQEDSAVYLCASSSYERNTEAFFGQGTRLTVV.